In its sample, the clone carrying this T cell receptor (beta chain) was seen once. The CDR3 extends over 17 amino acids. Germline CDR1 and CDR2: LGHNA and YNFKEQ. After removal of 4 bases from V and 9 bases from J, the junction contained 12 bases not matched to a gene. The data belong to a study of blood T cell repertoires in COVID-19. Clones were read by immunoSEQ multiplex PCR, and TCRdb kept only the in-frame ones, dropping some. The sample has roughly 190,000 clones, about 86% seen once. Self-reported history from a screening survey and questionnaire set each donor's cohort. V is TRBV4-2 and J is TRBJ2-1, with 13 bases lining up with TRBD2. What was sequenced was PBMCs or T cells enriched from blood (not recorded which). This receptor was identified in a woman in her thirties or forties in a cohort exposed to, infected with or recovered from COVID-19 (not recorded which). DNA for the CDR3: TGTGCCAGCAGCCCTACTTGGACTAGCGGGAGCGGCGGTGAGCAGTTCTTC. Translating gives CASSPTWTSGSGGEQFF.